This TCR beta chain is drawn from a study of blood T cell repertoires in COVID-19. V shed 5 bases and J 3 bases; nucleotides not matched to a gene: 6. The CDR3 sequence is 16 residues long. Germline V gene sequence: CDR1 SEHNR, CDR2 FQNEAQ (reference sequence). TCRdb's copy holds only in-frame clones and misses some; the assay was immunoSEQ multiplex PCR. There are over 200,000 clones in the sample; roughly 80% occur only once, and roughly 5% lies in the top ten. This clonotype originated in a human donor in a cohort sampled during active COVID-19. The sample consisted of peripheral blood. The V and J genes are TRBV7-9 and TRBJ2-3, with 12 bases that match TRBD2. The CDR3 region has the DNA TGTGCCAGCAGCGTCCTAGCGGGAGGGCCGACAGATACGCAGTATTTT. Translated: CASSVLAGGPTDTQYF.